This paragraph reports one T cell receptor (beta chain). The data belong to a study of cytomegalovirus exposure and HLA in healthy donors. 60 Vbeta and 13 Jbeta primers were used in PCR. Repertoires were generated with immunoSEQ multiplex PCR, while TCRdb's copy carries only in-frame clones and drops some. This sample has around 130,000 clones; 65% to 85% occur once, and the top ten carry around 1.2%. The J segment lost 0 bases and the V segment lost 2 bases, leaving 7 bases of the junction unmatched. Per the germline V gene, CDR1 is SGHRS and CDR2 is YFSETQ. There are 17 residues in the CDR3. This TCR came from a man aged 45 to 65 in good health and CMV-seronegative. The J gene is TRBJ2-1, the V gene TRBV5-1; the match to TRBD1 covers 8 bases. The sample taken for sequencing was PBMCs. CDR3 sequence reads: CASSFDRGSYSYNEQFF. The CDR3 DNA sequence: TGCGCCAGCAGCTTTGACAGGGGAAGTTACTCCTACAATGAGCAGTTCTTC.